This TCR beta chain was identified during a study of shared clonotypes between healthy human individuals. General study points: Several donors held 5% to 5.5% of naive CD4 clonotypes in common.

Using immunoSEQ multiplex PCR, the repertoire was profiled, and TCRdb retains in-frame clones only, with some absent. The repertoire holds nearly 1 million clones, with about 80% as singletons. Comments on this clone: No antigen is known for it. Other DNA sequences of this sample code for an identical CDR3.

The CDR3 loop spans 15 amino acids. CDR1 is MDHEN and CDR2 is SYDVKM in the germline V gene. V was shortened by 6 bases and J by 4 bases, with 19 bases between the two germline ends. The TCR comes from a young man in good health. The chain is built from TRBV28 and TRBJ2-7, with D possibly TRBD1 on 6 matching bases. Sequences were obtained from memory CD4+ T cells sorted from blood. Subset specified: CD45RA-negative fraction. The CDR3 here is CASSPLGRGRYEQYF. The CDR3, as DNA: TGTGCCAGCAGCCCCCTCGGAAGGGGGAGATACGAGCAGTACTTC. Drawing the rest from reference TRBV28 and TRBJ2-7, the complete variable domain is DVKVTQSSRYLVKRTGEKVFLECVQDMDHENMFWYRQDPGLGLRLIYFSYDVKMKEKGDIPEGYSVSREKKERFSLILESASTNQTSMYLCASSPLGRGRYEQYFGPGTRLTVT.